A selection of T cell receptor beta chains follows, all from one sample in a study of glioma-infiltrating T cells after dendritic cell vaccination. TCRdb's copy holds only in-frame clones and misses some; the assay was immunoSEQ multiplex PCR. This sample has roughly 80,000 clones, with around 86% found just once. Sequenced here: blood, sampled after dendritic cell vaccination. These receptors were collected from a human donor with glioblastoma. Both conserved end residues are part of each CDR3. Each record gives: D gene, clone size, V gene, J gene, CDR3 DNA, CDR3 protein. A D gene is named only where the DNA matches it firmly. Size is stated for part of the rows, as once, few or many counts, or as a class when the clone is expanded.

TRBD1	once	TRBV27	TRBJ1-5	TGTGCCAGCAGTTTATTAGGACAGGGAACTCAGCCCCAGCATTTT	CASSLLGQGTQPQHF
.	.	TRBV29-1	TRBJ1-1	TGCAGCGTTGAAGGTAAGGGGCGGACTGAAGCTTTCTTT	CSVEGKGRTEAFF
.	.	TRBV19	TRBJ2-7	TGTGCCAGTAGACCACGGGGAGAACGCTCCTACGAGCAGTACTTC	CASRPRGERSYEQYF
.	.	TRBV20-1	TRBJ2-2	TGCAGTGCCTCCACCGGGGAGCTGTTTTTT	CSASTGELFF
TRBD1	.	TRBV6-1	TRBJ2-2	TGTGCCAGCAGTGGCCGACAGGGAAGGACCGGGGAGCTGTTTTTT	CASSGRQGRTGELFF
TRBD1	once	TRBV12-5	TRBJ2-5	TGTGCTAGTGGTCCGGGACAGAGACAAGAGACCCAGTACTTC	CASGPGQRQETQYF
.	.	TRBV5-1	TRBJ2-5	TGCGCCAGCAGCTTGGGAGGGCCGGGTGAGCAGTACTTC	CASSLGGPGEQYF
.	.	TRBV7-9	TRBJ2-3	TGTGCCAGCAGCTCCCCACTGGTTTTCGATACGCAGTATTTT	CASSSPLVFDTQYF
.	.	TRBV18	TRBJ1-5	TGTGCCAGCTCACCTACCCGGGATAGCAATCAGCCCCAGCATTTT	CASSPTRDSNQPQHF
.	.	TRBV7-2	TRBJ1-2	TGTGCCAGCAGCTTAACAGGCCAGCTGGAAGGCTACACCTTC	CASSLTGQLEGYTF
TRBD1	.	TRBV2	TRBJ1-2	TGTGCCAGCAGAGATAGGGACAGGGCGGCTAACTATGGCTACACCTTC	CASRDRDRAANYGYTF
.	.	TRBV7-9	TRBJ2-3	TGTGCCAGCAGCCACGCCGCCGGGTTGGGGGGTACGCAGTATTTT	CASSHAAGLGGTQYF
.	.	TRBV4-1	TRBJ2-5	TGCGCCAGCAGCCGGAACCCAGGGGTCCAAGAGACCCAGTACTTC	CASSRNPGVQETQYF
TRBD1	.	TRBV27	TRBJ1-5	TGTGCCAGCAGTTCCGGACAGGACCGGGCGCCCCAGCATTTT	CASSSGQDRAPQHF
.	.	TRBV12-5	TRBJ2-1	TGTGCTAGTGGTTTGACAGGGGGGGCAGGTGAGCAGTTCTTC	CASGLTGGAGEQFF
.	once	TRBV9	TRBJ1-5	TGTGCCAGCAGCCCCAGTGGGGGGATGCAGCCCCAGCATTTT	CASSPSGGMQPQHF
.	once	TRBV7-7	TRBJ2-5	TGTGCTAGCAGCCCCGCGGTGGCCAAAGAGACCCAGTACTTC	CASSPAVAKETQYF
TRBD2	once	TRBV7-2	TRBJ2-1	TGTGCCAGCAGCTCGGCTAGCGGGTACTCTAGCCCCTACAATGAGCAGTTCTTC	CASSSASGYSSPYNEQFF
.	.	TRBV5-1	TRBJ2-1	TGCGCCAGCAGCAAAAGACAGTTACAGGATGAGCAGTTCTTC	CASSKRQLQDEQFF
.	.	TRBV6-1	TRBJ2-3	TGTGCCAGCAGTGAAGCTGTCAGGGGCAGCACAGATACGCAGTATTTT	CASSEAVRGSTDTQYF
.	.	TRBV5-1	TRBJ2-1	TGCGCCAGCAGCTTGGTGAGGGGCAGGGGCTCCTACAATGAGCAGTTCTTC	CASSLVRGRGSYNEQFF
TRBD1	.	TRBV5-5	TRBJ2-3	TGTGCCAGCAGCCCGGGGACAGGGCATTCCACAGATACGCAGTATTTT	CASSPGTGHSTDTQYF
TRBD1	.	TRBV19	TRBJ2-2	TGTGCCAGTAGTCCCGGGACAGGGAGGACCGGGGAGCTGTTTTTT	CASSPGTGRTGELFF
.	.	TRBV10-1	TRBJ2-2	TGCGCCAGCAGTGAGTGGGGCTCAAGGGTCGACACCGGGGAGCTGTTTTTT	CASSEWGSRVDTGELFF
.	.	TRBV7-2	TRBJ1-6	TGTGCCAGCAGCTACAGGGATCTTAGTTCACCCCTCCACTTT	CASSYRDLSSPLHF
TRBD1	.	TRBV5-1	TRBJ1-1	TGCGCCAGCAGCCGCCGAGGTGACAGGGCAAACACTGAAGCTTTCTTT	CASSRRGDRANTEAFF
TRBD2	.	TRBV4-2	TRBJ2-3	TGTGCCAGCAGCCAAATCGGGGGGAGTTCCCCAGATACGCAGTATTTT	CASSQIGGSSPDTQYF
TRBD1	.	TRBV28	TRBJ2-7	TGTGCCAGCAGTTGGGGACAGTCCTACGAGCAGTACTTC	CASSWGQSYEQYF
TRBD1	.	TRBV5-6	TRBJ1-1	TGTGCCAGCAGCTTAACAGGGGGCTACACTGAAGCTTTCTTT	CASSLTGGYTEAFF
TRBD1	.	TRBV28	TRBJ2-5	TGTGCCAGTGCAGTCCGGGACAGATACCAAGAGACCCAGTACTTC	CASAVRDRYQETQYF
TRBD2	.	TRBV2	TRBJ2-7	TGTGCCAGCATGAAGGCGGGAGGTTCCGACGAGCAGTACTTC	CASMKAGGSDEQYF
TRBD2	.	TRBV25-1	TRBJ2-5	TGTGCCAGCTCACGCCGACTAGCGGGGGGAGAGACCCAGTACTTC	CASSRRLAGGETQYF
.	.	TRBV19	TRBJ1-2	TGTGCCAGTAGTATGCGCCGGGGGAATGCTAACTATGGCTACACCTTC	CASSMRRGNANYGYTF
.	.	TRBV29-1	TRBJ2-3	TGCAGCGTGGACAGTCTAGGGGCAGATACGCAGTATTTT	CSVDSLGADTQYF
TRBD1	.	TRBV2	TRBJ1-5	TGTGCCAGCAGACCGGGACAGGGGGGTCAGCCCCAGCATTTT	CASRPGQGGQPQHF
TRBD2	few	TRBV7-2	TRBJ2-7	TGTGCCAGCACCCGCCAGCGGGGATACGAGCAGTACTTC	CASTRQRGYEQYF
TRBD2	.	TRBV19	TRBJ2-5	TGTGCCAGTAGTTTCGGACTAGGCGAGACCCAGTACTTC	CASSFGLGETQYF
TRBD1	few	TRBV6-1	TRBJ1-3	TGTGCCAGCAGGCAAACCGGGACAGCCGGAAACACCATATATTTT	CASRQTGTAGNTIYF
.	.	TRBV21-1	TRBJ1-1	TGTGCCAGCTCAGGGACACGGATGAACACTGAAGCTTTCTTT	CASSGTRMNTEAFF
.	.	TRBV5-6	TRBJ1-4	TGTGCCAGCAGCTTGCGGGGGTATCCAGCAACTAATGAAAAACTGTTTTTT	CASSLRGYPATNEKLFF
TRBD2	once	TRBV29-1	TRBJ2-3	TGCAGCGTTGAAAGTAGTGGTAGCGGGGGCACAGATACGCAGTATTTT	CSVESSGSGGTDTQYF